Presented here are 8 T cell receptor beta chains from one specimen sequenced in a study of T cell changes during pregnancy in multiple sclerosis. This table comes from immunoSEQ multiplex PCR, and its TCRdb copy is limited to in-frame clones, with some not included. This table has about 39,000 clones, approximately 91% appearing once. The material sequenced was CD8+ T cells from peripheral blood mononuclear cells, taken in the first trimester of pregnancy. All receptors come from a female donor with multiple sclerosis, enrolled in a pregnancy study.

The CDR3 region is CASSIGGDGANQPQHF. CDR3 in DNA: TGTGCCAGTAGTATAGGGGGTGATGGGGCCAATCAGCCCCAGCATTTT. The chain recombines TRBV19 with TRBJ1-5; D is possibly TRBD1 (5 bases). This CDR3 region has 16 residues. CDR1 and CDR2 (germline): LNHDA, SQIVND (reference sequence). Trimming pared 1 base from V and 3 bases from J, leaving 13 bases between.

CDR3 loop: CASTGGPSGNEQFF. The CDR3 coding sequence is TGTGCCAGCACGGGGGGGCCTTCCGGCAATGAGCAGTTCTTC. The gene calls are TRBV6-6 and TRBJ2-1, with TRBD2 matching over 8 bases. Unmatched junction bases numbered 8, after V lost 7 bases and J lost 6 bases. Germline lookup yields CDR1 MNHNY and CDR2 SVGAGI (reference sequence). This CDR3 is 14 amino acids long.

V and J are TRBV5-6 and TRBJ1-1; a weak D match, TRBD1 (5 bases). Germline values: CDR1 SGHDT, CDR2 YYEEEE. V lost 3 bases, J lost 0 bases, and 9 bases lay in between. CDR3 length equals 14 residues. The CDR3 DNA is TGTGCCAGCAGCTATCCCAGGGTGAACACTGAAGCTTTCTTT. Protein sequence: CASSYPRVNTEAFF.

The chain has TRBV7-9 and TRBJ2-6, with D perhaps TRBD1 (5 bases). V dropped 4 bases and J dropped 0 bases, with 16 bases sitting between them. Germline CDR1 is SEHNR and CDR2 is FQNEAQ (reference sequence). The CDR3 is 18 amino acids. In DNA form, the CDR3 reads TGTGCCAGCAGCTCCCCCTATCAGGGCTTCTCTGGGGCCAACGTCCTGACTTTC. Translating it yields CASSSPYQGFSGANVLTF.

In nucleotides, the CDR3 is TGTGCCAGCAGCTTAGCAGACAGGGGGCAGTACGAGCAGTACTTC. Its protein product is CASSLADRGQYEQYF. This chain connects TRBV7-9 to TRBJ2-7; TRBD1 aligns across 10 bases. The CDR3 covers 15 residues. Trimming at V came to 0 bases and at J to 4 bases, leaving 3 bases not matched to a gene. Per the germline V gene, CDR1 is SEHNR and CDR2 is FQNEAQ (reference sequence).

The rearrangement uses TRBV6-5 and TRBJ1-2; D is perhaps TRBD1 (5 bases). The CDR3 contains 15 residues. The V gene's germline CDR1 is MNHEY and CDR2 SVGAGI. V shed 2 bases and J shed 6 bases, with 16 bases lying between them. The CDR3 reads CASSYTTGHGDGYTF. CDR3 DNA sequence: TGTGCCAGCAGTTACACGACCGGACATGGGGATGGCTACACCTTC.

V is TRBV9 and J is TRBJ1-1, with 10 bases identical to TRBD1. In germline, CDR1 is SGDLS, CDR2 YYNGEE. V lost 4 bases and J lost 4; bases outside the gene matches: 10. The CDR3 is 16 amino acids. The CDR3 region has the DNA TGTGCCAGCAGCCCTCGACAGGGGGCCGTCTCCACTGAAGCTTTCTTT. Its protein is CASSPRQGAVSTEAFF.

This chain links TRBV6-1 with TRBJ2-7; D unresolved. This CDR3 region has 12 residues. V shed 8 bases and J shed 2 bases, with 10 bases lying between them. CDR1 is MNHNS, CDR2 SASEGT, per germline. The CDR3 loop is CASETPTYEQYF. The DNA for the CDR3 is TGTGCCAGCGAGACACCGACCTACGAGCAGTACTTC.